What follows are 32 T cell receptor beta chains derived from one specimen sequenced in a study of Ad26.COV2.S vaccination and SARS-CoV-2 variants. Treatment in this sample: around 19 received Ad26.COV2.S at low or high dose, single or two shots; a few received placebo; per-sample allocation not given. Sampling was done on day 63 after the first vaccine or placebo injection. Clones were sequenced by immunoSEQ multiplex PCR, and TCRdb holds only the in-frame ones, with some missing. The sample includes hundreds of thousands of clones, roughly 90% of them seen just once. The sample was peripheral blood, taken in a trial of Ad26.COV2.S vaccine versus placebo. All receptors derive from a person aged 18-60 years who received the Ad26.COV2.S COVID-19 vaccine or a placebo.

V usage is TRBV14 and J usage is TRBJ2-7; possible D gene TRBD1, 6 bases. The ends were cut back, 1 base at V and 2 bases at J, with 12 bases in the middle. Germline CDR1 is SGHDN and CDR2 is FVKESK. The CDR3 is 15 residues long. For the CDR3, the DNA is TGTGCCAGCAGCCAAGCTGGGACAAGAGCCTACGAGCAGTACTTC. This gives the protein CASSQAGTRAYEQYF.

The chain uses TRBV10-2 and TRBJ1-2, with a possible D match to TRBD1 (5 bases). The CDR3 is made up of 13 amino acids. Germline loops: CDR1 WSHSY, CDR2 SAAADI. V lost 3 bases, J lost 6 bases, and 11 bases lay in between. This CDR3 is CASSERSGNGYTF. As DNA, the CDR3 is TGCGCCAGCAGTGAACGGTCAGGGAATGGCTACACCTTC.

The chain recombines TRBV7-8 with TRBJ2-5; weak D call: TRBD1 (5 bases). This CDR3 is 14 amino acids long. Trimming stripped 4 bases from V and 4 bases from J, with 13 bases between. Germline values: CDR1 SGHVS, CDR2 FQNEAQ. This CDR3 is CASSSLVGRETQYF. As DNA, the CDR3 is TGTGCCAGCAGCTCCCTCGTGGGGCGAGAGACCCAGTACTTC.

CDR3 sequence reads: CASSPGTGGSKMAGELFF. CDR3 in DNA: TGTGCCAGCAGCCCGGGGACAGGGGGAAGTAAAATGGCCGGGGAGCTGTTTTTT. The chain carries TRBV5-6 and TRBJ2-2, with 11 bases matching TRBD1. Trimming at V came to 4 bases and at J to 6 bases, leaving 14 bases not matched to a gene. This CDR3 has 18 residues. The germline V gene encodes CDR1 SGHDT and CDR2 YYEEEE. The full variable domain, in which reference TRBV5-6 and TRBJ2-2 provide the parts outside the CDR3, is DAGVTQSPTHLIKTRGQQVTLRCSPKSGHDTVSWYQQALGQGPQFIFQYYEEEERQRGNFPDRFSGHQFPNYSSELNVNALLLGDSALYLCASSPGTGGSKMAGELFFGEGSRLTVL.

The chain is built from TRBV29-1 and TRBJ2-2; D tentatively fits TRBD1 or TRBD2 (5 bases each). The V end lost 8 bases, the J end lost 1 base, and 14 bases lay between the germline ends. The CDR3 is 14 residues long. Looked up from germline, CDR1 is SQVTM and CDR2 is ANQGSEA. The CDR3 DNA follows: TGCAGCACCGGGACCGACCTGAACACCGGGGAGCTGTTTTTT. Residues: CSTGTDLNTGELFF.

The V and J genes are TRBV30 and TRBJ2-1, with D unclear. V shed 0 bases and J shed 5 bases, with 11 bases lying between them. CDR1 and CDR2 from the germline V gene are GTSNPN and SVGIG (reference sequence). The CDR3 sequence is 14 residues long. The CDR3 loop reads CAWSVLQTHNEQFF. DNA for the CDR3: TGTGCCTGGAGTGTACTCCAGACCCACAATGAGCAGTTCTTC. Complete variable domain (other parts from reference TRBV30 and TRBJ2-1): SQTIHQWPATLVQPVGSPLSLECTVEGTSNPNLYWYRQAAGRGLQLLFYSVGIGQISSEVPQNLSASRPQDRQFILSSKKLLLSDSGFYLCAWSVLQTHNEQFFGPGTRLTVL.

The chain uses TRBV24-1 and TRBJ2-1; TRBD2 matches 8 bases. Trimming removed 6 bases from V and 5 bases from J; junction bases left unmatched: 5. Germline CDR1 reads KGHDR; CDR2 reads SFDVKD. The CDR3 has 14 amino acids. DNA for the CDR3: TGTGCCACCAGTAAGGCGGGGGGAGACAATGAGCAGTTCTTC. Translated: CATSKAGGDNEQFF.

The chain links TRBV7-2 to TRBJ2-7, with TRBD2 as a possible D gene (6 bases). CDR3 size: 15 residues. The germline V gene encodes CDR1 SGHTA and CDR2 FQGNSA. The germline V and J ends were trimmed by 5 bases and 2 bases, with 16 bases remaining between them. CDR3: CASSPMEGLTYEQYF. The DNA for the CDR3 is TGTGCCAGCAGCCCGATGGAGGGCCTGACCTACGAGCAGTACTTC.

The CDR3 region is CASRSDSYNTGELFF. CDR3 bases: TGTGCCAGCAGGTCAGACAGCTACAACACCGGGGAGCTGTTTTTT. The chain recombines TRBV6-5 with TRBJ2-2, with D possibly TRBD1 on 5 matching bases. The CDR3 has 15 amino acids. Trimming shortened V by 6 bases and J by 2 bases, and 13 bases separated the two germline ends. Germline V gene data show CDR1 as MNHEY and CDR2 as SVGAGI.

The rearrangement joins TRBV7-6 to TRBJ2-1; 8 positions match TRBD2. Germline V gives CDR1 SGHVS, CDR2 FNYEAQ. After removal of 4 bases from V and 7 bases from J, the junction contained 3 bases not matched to a gene. The CDR3 sequence is 13 residues long. The CDR3 DNA reads as TGTGCCAGCAGCTCTGGACTAGCTAATGAGCAGTTCTTC. It yields the protein CASSSGLANEQFF. Full variable domain (rest looked up from reference TRBV7-6 and TRBJ2-1): GAGVSQSPRYKVTKRGQDVALRCDPISGHVSLYWYRQALGQGPEFLTYFNYEAQQDKSGLPNDRFSAERPEGSISTLTIQRTEQRDSAMYRCASSSGLANEQFFGPGTRLTVL.

The chain links TRBV6-5 to TRBJ2-7; TRBD1 aligns across 7 bases. Per germline, CDR1 MNHEY and CDR2 SVGAGI. CDR3 length: 14 amino acids. J gave up 2 bases and V 5 bases, and 6 bases lay outside the gene matches. Here the CDR3 reads CASSRTGSTYEQYF. CDR3 DNA sequence: TGTGCCAGCAGTCGGACAGGATCCACCTACGAGCAGTACTTC.

Of note for this clone: The same CDR3 can be traced to other DNA sequences in this sample. This rearrangement joins TRBV6-1 to TRBJ2-5; TRBD2 matches 13 bases. Germline V gives CDR1 MNHNS, CDR2 SASEGT. The CDR3 spans 16 residues. V trimming: 1 base; J trimming: 2 bases; junction bases outside the gene matches: 1. The CDR3 spells CASSEGLAGGQETQYF. DNA of the CDR3: TGTGCCAGCAGTGAAGGACTAGCGGGAGGTCAAGAGACCCAGTACTTC.

V is TRBV30 and J is TRBJ2-5, with 11 bases fitting TRBD2. This CDR3 is 14 amino acids long. Germline-derived CDR1 and CDR2 are GTSNPN and SVGIG (reference sequence). J lost 4 bases, V lost 7 bases, and 8 bases had no gene match. The CDR3 nucleotides read TGTGCCTCCACGAAGACTAGCGGGATAGAGACCCAGTACTTC. This translates into CASTKTSGIETQYF.

The rearrangement uses TRBV20-1 and TRBJ2-1, with D maybe TRBD1 (5 bases). This CDR3 is 15 amino acids long. Germline CDR1 is DFQATT and CDR2 is SNEGSKA (reference sequence). V shed 3 bases and J shed 2 bases, with 14 bases lying between them. CDR3 in DNA: TGCAGTGCTAGTCTAGGGGCGATGGCCTACAATGAGCAGTTCTTC. This translates into CSASLGAMAYNEQFF.

This CDR3 is CASPADLNTEAFF. The DNA for the CDR3 is TGTGCCAGCCCCGCGGACTTGAACACTGAAGCTTTCTTT. The chain carries TRBV6-5 and TRBJ1-1; D unresolved. V was shortened by 8 bases and J by 0 bases, with 10 bases between the two germline ends. This CDR3 is 13 amino acids long. CDR1 is MNHEY and CDR2 is SVGAGI in the germline V gene.

The V gene is TRBV29-1, the J gene TRBJ2-3; perhaps TRBD1 as D (6 bases). CDR1 is SQVTM, CDR2 ANQGSEA, per germline. Trimming removed 6 bases at V and 2 bases at J, with 18 bases between. CDR3 length equals 15 residues. CDR3 protein: CSVPHRDQITDTQYF. The CDR3 DNA reads TGCAGCGTACCCCACAGGGATCAAATCACAGATACGCAGTATTTT.

V usage is TRBV28 and J usage is TRBJ1-2, with 7 bases lining up with TRBD1. Unmatched junction bases numbered 3, after V lost 8 bases and J lost 3 bases. The germline CDR1 and CDR2 sequences are MDHEN and SYDVKM. The CDR3 covers 12 residues. The CDR3 DNA reads TGTGCCAGCCGGGACAGCTACTATGGCTACACCTTC. This sequence encodes CASRDSYYGYTF.

The chain combines TRBV18 with TRBJ2-7; TRBD2 agrees at 10 bases. The CDR3 runs to 15 residues. V trimming: 0 bases; J trimming: 6 bases; junction bases outside the gene matches: 5. Germline loops: CDR1 KGHSH, CDR2 LQKENI. The CDR3 DNA follows: TGTGCCAGCTCACCACCGGCTAGCGGGAGTGGCGAGCAGTACTTC. Its protein product is CASSPPASGSGEQYF.

The chain carries TRBV5-1 and TRBJ2-3, with D tentatively TRBD2 (6 bases). Trimming removed 1 base from V and 0 bases from J, with 9 bases in between. CDR1 and CDR2 (germline): SGHRS, YFSETQ. The CDR3 consists of 15 residues. CDR3 amino acids: CASSLSGESTDTQYF. The CDR3, as DNA: TGCGCCAGCAGCTTGTCGGGGGAAAGCACAGATACGCAGTATTTT.

Of note for this clone: Other DNA sequences from this sample encode an identical CDR3 as well. J is TRBJ1-6 and V is TRBV7-2; 7 bases are shared with TRBD1. In germline, CDR1 is SGHTA, CDR2 FQGNSA. The CDR3 extends over 16 amino acids. The J segment lost 1 base and the V segment lost 0 bases, leaving 0 bases of the junction unmatched. This CDR3 is CASSLATGSYNSPLHF. DNA for the CDR3: TGTGCCAGCAGCTTAGCGACAGGGTCCTATAATTCACCCCTCCACTTT.

V usage is TRBV4-3 and J usage is TRBJ1-4; D is unclear. V lost 0 bases, J lost 8 bases, and 13 bases lay in between. This CDR3 has 15 amino acids. Germline CDR1 LGHNA, CDR2 YSLEER. The CDR3 region is CASSQDLTTEEKLFF. CDR3 in DNA: TGCGCCAGCAGCCAAGATCTGACAACCGAGGAAAAACTGTTTTTT.

This sequence joins TRBV11-1 and TRBJ2-7, with D unresolved. The germline CDR1 and CDR2 sequences are SGHAT and FQDESV (reference sequence). Trimming stripped 3 bases from V and 7 bases from J, with 10 bases between. The CDR3 sequence is 12 residues long. CDR3 protein: CASSLSSGEQYF. The DNA for the CDR3 is TGTGCCAGCAGCTTGAGCTCCGGTGAGCAGTACTTC.

J is TRBJ2-2 and V is TRBV4-2; the D is unclear. Germline V lookup: CDR1 LGHNA, CDR2 YNFKEQ. Trimming cost V 2 bases and J 4 bases, with 11 bases left between them. The CDR3 is 15 amino acids. The DNA for the CDR3 is TGTGCCAGCAGCCAATTTCAGGCCGCCACCGGGGAGCTGTTTTTT. Protein: CASSQFQAATGELFF.

As for this clone: Other DNA sequences in the sample encode the same CDR3. Here the CDR3 reads CASSIQGANEKLFF. The CDR3 DNA reads TGTGCCAGTAGTATACAGGGGGCTAATGAAAAACTGTTTTTT. The chain joins TRBV19 to TRBJ1-4; 7 bases match TRBD1. V lost 2 bases to trimming and J lost 3 bases; unmatched junction nucleotides: 0. This CDR3 has 14 amino acids. Per the germline V gene, CDR1 is LNHDA and CDR2 is SQIVND (reference sequence). The variable domain in full, with the rest retrieved from reference TRBV19 and TRBJ1-4, is DGGITQSPKYLFRKEGQNVTLSCEQNLNHDAMYWYRQDPGQGLRLIYYSQIVNDFQKGDIAEGYSVSREKKESFPLTVTSAQKNPTAFYLCASSIQGANEKLFFGSGTQLSVL.

This chain joins TRBV30 and TRBJ1-1; D remains unclear. The CDR3 runs 14 residues. Germline CDR1 is GTSNPN and CDR2 is SVGIG (reference sequence). With 4 bases removed from V and 1 base from J, the gap between germline ends came to 13 bases. DNA of the CDR3: TGTGCCTGGAAGGGTCTCGGAGAGAACACTGAAGCTTTCTTT. This sequence encodes CAWKGLGENTEAFF.

The chain employs TRBV15 and TRBJ1-5; D uncertain. This CDR3 has 13 amino acids. Germline CDR1 LNHNV, CDR2 YYDKDF (reference sequence). The ends were cut back, 6 bases at V and 0 bases at J, with 6 bases in the middle. The CDR3, as DNA: TGTGCCACCAGGGACTATAGCAATCAGCCCCAGCATTTT. Encoded protein: CATRDYSNQPQHF.

The V call is TRBV6-5, the J call TRBJ1-5; D might be TRBD1 (5 bases). Germline V gene data show CDR1 as MNHEY and CDR2 as SVGAGI. This CDR3 is built from 14 residues. Trimming cost V 8 bases and J 1 base, with 12 bases left between them. The DNA of the CDR3 is TGTGCCAGCGGATATGACAGCAGCAATCAGCCCCAGCATTTT. Translating gives CASGYDSSNQPQHF.

This sequence joins TRBV14 and TRBJ1-6, with D hard to call. The germline CDR1 and CDR2 sequences are SGHDN and FVKESK. The V and J ends lost 0 bases and 8 bases respectively, with 5 bases between them. The CDR3 is made up of 13 amino acids. CDR3 residues: CASSQEIHSPLHF. Written as DNA, the CDR3 is TGTGCCAGCAGCCAAGAAATCCATTCACCCCTCCACTTT.

The chain employs TRBV24-1 and TRBJ1-5; possibly TRBD1 for D (6 bases). This CDR3 is 14 amino acids long. CDR1 and CDR2 (germline): KGHDR, SFDVKD. Trimming removed 2 bases from V and 4 bases from J, with 8 bases in between. Here the CDR3 reads CATSDSDRNQPQHF. CDR3 in DNA: TGTGCCACCAGTGATTCCGACAGGAATCAGCCCCAGCATTTT.

This clone was detected only a few times. The chain joins TRBV6-1 to TRBJ1-5; no definite D call. Per the germline V gene, CDR1 is MNHNS and CDR2 is SASEGT. The CDR3 has 14 residues. V lost 0 bases and J lost 4, with 7 bases in between. The CDR3, as DNA: TGTGCCAGCAGTGAAGCCTGGGGTAATCAGCCCCAGCATTTT. Its protein is CASSEAWGNQPQHF.

V and J are TRBV7-2 and TRBJ1-4; D remains unclear. The CDR3 has 15 amino acids. V shed 1 base and J shed 6 bases, with 12 bases lying between them. The germline gives CDR1 SGHTA, CDR2 FQGNSA. CDR3 bases: TGTGCCAGCAGCTTAGTAGGATCAGGACATGAAAAACTGTTTTTT. It codes for CASSLVGSGHEKLFF.

This chain connects TRBV24-1 to TRBJ1-2, with unresolved D. The CDR3 consists of 13 residues. Between the trimmed V and J ends, which lost 1 base and 6 bases, there was a span of 8 bases. In germline, CDR1 is KGHDR, CDR2 SFDVKD. The CDR3 reads CATSDLEQHGYTF. For the CDR3, the DNA is TGTGCCACCAGTGATTTAGAGCAGCATGGCTACACCTTC.